This T cell receptor beta chain originates from a study of OX40 agonist ivuxolimab in advanced cancers. Study details: In this cohort, patients received ivuxolimab, an agonistic anti-OX40 (CD134) antibody. Aged about 23 to 90 with a mean of 60 years, they were more than 80% male. The eligibility criteria allowed prior anti-PD-1, anti-PD-L1 or anti-CTLA-4 therapy, and 30% to 45% had some.

V lost 5 bases and J lost 2; bases outside the gene matches: 9. The CDR3 runs 15 residues. CDR1 and CDR2 from the germline V gene are SGHVS and FNYEAQ. Clones were sequenced by immunoSEQ multiplex PCR, and TCRdb holds only the in-frame ones, with some missing. The sample carries around 31,000 clones, 75% to 95% recorded once. The sequencing here drew on CD4+ or CD8+ T cells sorted from blood, taken in a trial of the OX40 agonist ivuxolimab. The receptor's source is an adult with an advanced solid tumor such as melanoma, head and neck, liver or kidney cancer. The chain couples TRBV7-6 to TRBJ2-7, with 7 bases that match TRBD2. The CDR3 DNA sequence: TGTGCCAGCAGCCCGATAGCGGGTGGCGCCTACGAGCAGTACTTC. Its translation: CASSPIAGGAYEQYF.